This T cell receptor beta chain was identified during a study of cytomegalovirus exposure and HLA in healthy donors (dated by TCRdb to 2017 to 2019). A note on the overall study: An earlier analysis of roughly 500 of the donors reported approximately 270 Gb of sequence data and 117 million unique TCR beta sequences from 190 million or so T cells. Among the roughly 430 genotyped donors, around 81% belonged to the genetic ancestry cluster associated with self-reported Caucasian donors. The study used immunosequencing to profile the T cell repertoires of some 600 subjects and linked those repertoires to cytomegalovirus serostatus. Several DR-DQ haplotypes were handled as single units for association and clustering because linkage in the cohort was strong. All discovery cohort repertoires had been generated using a single sequencing platform. Rather than drawing on any new phenotypic data, the later analysis identified candidate immune exposures from TCR beta sequences and the way those sequences occurred across donors. Around 320 gigabases of sequencing data and 70 million to 100 million unique TCR sequences were included in an early release covering 550 to 650 HLA-typed donors. The study aimed to test whether cataloging public T cell receptors could reveal signatures of past pathogen exposure. Donor age, sex, ethnicity and CMV serostatus were compiled together with the repertoire data. To decide whether each TCR beta V gene segment behaved as functional or pseudogenic, an earlier analysis of some 600 of the donors relied on high-throughput TCR beta sequencing. A later genetic analysis used genome-wide SNP genotypes for 398 of the 666 donors, treating that subset as a discovery cohort. HLA typing included class I and class II loci at four-digit resolution. Across around 400 genotyped donors of the cohort, an average of about 240,000 unique TCR beta nucleotide sequences per donor were sequenced, and 15% to 20% of those sequences were non-productive. A later analysis re-analyzed previously published TCR beta repertoires from approximately 700 donors and added high-resolution HLA genotyping to study TCR occurrence patterns. Typing coverage differed by locus: A, B, C, DRB1 and DQB1 were typed in about 620-640 donors, DQA1 in approximately 520, DPA1 in roughly 590, and DPB1 in roughly 470. High-throughput TCR immunosequencing, statistical association of individual TCRs with disease status, and machine learning were combined to predict cytomegalovirus infection status. Besides the first cohort of 666 subjects, a separate validation cohort made up of roughly 120 different subjects was used.

Study-wide conclusions, independent of this receptor: Most TCR sequences were seen in very few donors, while some public TCRs were found in many individuals. A later genetic analysis reported fewer N-insertions in productive TCRs among donors in an Asian-associated ancestry cluster than the roughly 700-donor mean. In a later analysis, several top co-occurrence clusters were reported to appear linked to parvovirus B19, influenza, CMV and Epstein-Barr virus. The authors suggested that the approach could potentially be extended to other disease states and immunological phenotypes. Correlated functional status among segregating V segments might reflect linkage disequilibrium, but an unknown experimental factor could not be ruled out. In vitro tests confirmed that three of the cytomegalovirus-associated TCR beta chains recognize cytomegalovirus antigens. Roughly uniform sequencing depth across donors was assumed in presence/absence analyses, although this assumption may not hold. The cohort was sequenced for TCR beta chains only, and without alpha or paired-chain data the features that could be detected were limited. A further reported finding was that TCR beta sequences accurately predicted the HLA-A and HLA-B alleles for most subjects in the first cohort. Some IMGT-functional V segments, including TRBV6-2 and TRBV6-3, could not be told apart with the 87-base-pair reads, so those segments were excluded. Assigning TCR associations to individual alleles was difficult when HLA alleles, especially DR and DQ, strongly co-occurred. The study gave a list of 150 to 200 TCR beta chains associated with cytomegalovirus. Because counts were too low, fewer than 20 rarely observed V segments, including chromosome 9 orphons, were excluded from the earlier analysis of roughly 580 of the donors. The classifier was reported to diagnose cytomegalovirus status with high specificity and sensitivity in both the original cohort and the validation cohort. For the cohort, immune exposure information was limited to CMV serostatus. Because HLA typing was missing for some donors at each locus, association tests included only the typed subset. In a later genetic analysis, a missense DCLRE1C variant was associated with V-gene and J-gene trimming of TCR beta chains, and the association was replicated in an independent cohort. A later analysis found that TCR association rates varied across HLA loci, with DRB1 alleles showing the most associated TCRs and HLA-C alleles the fewest. In an earlier analysis of fewer than 700 of the donors, most TCR beta V segments appeared in productive rearrangements about 90% or about 30% of the time, broadly matching IMGT annotations. A later analysis found that most CMV-associated TCR beta chains appeared HLA-restricted, with HLA associations seemingly driven largely by CMV exposure. A later analysis associated around 16,000 TCR beta sequences with specific HLA alleles at a false discovery rate of 0.05. In a later analysis, HLA-associated TCR beta chains were found to be more clonally expanded and to have lower generation probabilities than equally common non-associated chains. The sequencing pipeline was judged likely to have produced a cluster of highly shared sequence variants as a technical artifact.

The cohort consisted of 650 to 700 healthy bone marrow donors. Cohort members were all nominally healthy when sampled, although unrecorded immune exposures were likely present. The donor tested CMV seronegative and was one of the 352 seronegative cohort members. A peripheral blood sample was collected from each donor, and TCR beta sequencing was performed on peripheral blood mononuclear cells. Genomic DNA was extracted from the blood cell samples with the Qiagen DNeasy Blood Extraction Kit. Libraries were made using the immunoSEQ multiplex PCR assay. For the multiplex PCR, a mixture combining 60 forward primers for TCR Vbeta segments and 13 reverse primers for TCR Jbeta segments was used. Amplification of the CDR3 region of rearranged TCR beta genes was performed with a multiplex PCR assay on genomic DNA. Amplified TCR beta libraries were sequenced as 87-base-pair reads on the Illumina HiSeq System. As for the authors' bioinformatics: Across the 670 or so repertoires, a later analysis counted 75 million to 90 million unique TCR beta chains, some 11 million of which were shared by at least two donors. To remove PCR and sequencing errors, raw reads were error-corrected and collapsed into unique sequences using a nearest-neighbor algorithm that merged closely related sequences. V, D and J gene segments were assigned by aligning CDR3 sequences to IMGT reference sequences. For a sequence to be retained, at least a six-nucleotide match to both a V gene segment and a J gene segment was required. Rearrangements were called productive when the CDR3 lacked stop codons and stayed in frame with V and J; all others were non-productive. CDR3 was defined by IMGT convention, running from the second conserved V-encoded cysteine to the conserved J-encoded phenylalanine. The earlier analysis of some 600 of the donors excluded sequences that lacked an unambiguous match to a single V gene segment. In an earlier analysis of about 590 of the donors, a V segment was called functional when productive rearrangements were above 56.7%, and segregating when the standard deviation between donors exceeded 5%. A statistical classification framework was built to diagnose cytomegalovirus status from the catalog of TCR beta chain sequences. V and J gene assignment, in a later analysis, came from comparing TCR nucleotide sequences with IMGT/GENE-DB human TR gene sequences. Using the TCRdist pipeline, a later analysis assigned CDR3 sequences along with most-parsimonious VDJ recombination scenarios. In a later analysis, each TCR beta chain was defined by its CDR3 amino acid sequence together with its V-gene family, and reads without a unique V-gene family were excluded. As a way to deal with suspected cross-contamination and a sequencing artifact, a later analysis dropped 450 to 700 nucleotide sequences that were highly shared and had low generation probability. A later analysis calculated a clonal expansion index for each public chain from normalized within-repertoire ranks of inferred template counts. In a later analysis, generation probabilities were computed using a VDJ recombination model fitted to out-of-frame rearrangements, and the results were checked against IGoR. Hypergeometric tests were used in a later analysis to score TCR-TCR, TCR-HLA and TCR-CMV co-occurrence, with a repertoire-size bias correction applied to the TCR pairs. False discovery rates were estimated in a later analysis by permuting HLA or CMV assignments 20 times. In a later analysis, co-occurring TCRs were grouped using DBSCAN, with TCRdist sequence similarity added in when clustering inside HLA-allele-positive subsets. For co-occurrence clustering, repertoires with fewer than 30,000 or more than 120,000 public chains were excluded, along with five repertoires with anomalous nucleotide sharing. TCRdb re-hosts the immuneACCESS table, in-frame sequences only. Its copies lack some clones; in the studies checked, an unresolved V gene accounts for under half of them, and the cause for the rest is not known. That table is the source of V, J and clone size, and D and trimming were worked out from the DNA. For this sample there are over 150,000 clones; roughly 80% appear just once. About 1.3% of the sample is in the top ten clones.

The V and J ends are trimmed by 4 bases and 3 bases, leaving 12 bases between them. The germline V gene provides CDR1 SNHLY and CDR2 FYNNEI. The CDR3 holds 14 amino acids from the cysteine to the phenylalanine. The DNA shown is the 42-base CDR3, in frame from base 1. Of note for this clone: Its cognate antigen has yet to be identified. No per-base quality is available; no much larger clone lies one base away.

The chain was built from TRBV2 and TRBJ2-5; TRBD1 is a possible D gene, resting on 6 matching bases. This TCR derives from a woman aged 50 to 60 in good health and CMV-seronegative. Source material: PBMCs. The CDR3 protein: CASSAEQGEETQYF. The DNA reads TGTGCCAGCAGTGCAGAACAGGGCGAAGAGACCCAGTACTTC.